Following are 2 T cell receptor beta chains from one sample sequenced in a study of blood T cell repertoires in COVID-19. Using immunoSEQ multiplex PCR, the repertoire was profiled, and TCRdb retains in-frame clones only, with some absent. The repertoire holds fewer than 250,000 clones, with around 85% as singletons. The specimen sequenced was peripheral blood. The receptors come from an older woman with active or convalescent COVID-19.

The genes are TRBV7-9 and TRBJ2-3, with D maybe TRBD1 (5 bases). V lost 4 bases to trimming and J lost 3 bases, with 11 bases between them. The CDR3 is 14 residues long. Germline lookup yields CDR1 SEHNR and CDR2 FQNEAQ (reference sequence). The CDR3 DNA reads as TGTGCCAGCAGCTGGACACAACCGACAGATACGCAGTATTTT. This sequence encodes CASSWTQPTDTQYF.

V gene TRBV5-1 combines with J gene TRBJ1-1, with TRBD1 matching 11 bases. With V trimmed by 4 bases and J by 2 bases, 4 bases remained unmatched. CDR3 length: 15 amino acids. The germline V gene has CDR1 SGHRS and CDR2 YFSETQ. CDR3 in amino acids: CASSAGQGANTEAFF. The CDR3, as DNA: TGCGCCAGCAGCGCCGGACAGGGGGCTAACACTGAAGCTTTCTTT.